The present T cell receptor beta chain was sequenced within a study of chemoradiotherapy in HPV16-positive cancers. On the study more broadly: Candidate HPV-specific T-cell clones and common TCR motifs came from functional assays in two HPV16-positive patients. Findings and caveats of the study: During treatment, candidate HPV-specific clones and E7-related motifs expanded in tumor.

As to this clone: Its specificity is unknown.

This CDR3 is built from 15 residues. From germline, CDR1 is MNHNY and CDR2 SVGAGI (reference sequence). The V and J ends lost 10 bases and 0 bases, in that order; junction bases with no gene match: 6. Sequenced by immunoSEQ multiplex PCR; TCRdb stores in-frame clones only, minus some. The sample yields fewer than 7,500 clones, roughly 89% seen once. The rearrangement links TRBV6-6 to TRBJ2-6, with 7 bases that match TRBD1. Sampling was performed from a patient who underwent chemoradiotherapy. The source of this sequence is a human donor with HPV-associated anogenital cancer. CDR3 DNA sequence: TGTGCCACCCGGGACAGCCCCTCTGGGGCCAACGTCCTGACTTTC. Translated, it gives CATRDSPSGANVLTF.